The entry below describes one T cell receptor (beta chain). What it recognizes is unknown. The sample is drawn from a study of cytomegalovirus exposure and HLA in healthy donors. In the PCR, 60 Vbeta and 13 Jbeta primers were used. Sequencing was performed with immunoSEQ multiplex PCR; in TCRdb, only in-frame clones are kept and a portion is missing. The sample has 120,000 to 150,000 clones, more than 70% seen once. Points from the study as a whole: A few CMV-associated chains were confirmed in vitro to be specific for CMV antigens.

The CDR3 covers 13 residues. Germline V CDR1 and CDR2: MNHEY, SMNVEV (reference sequence). The V gene end was trimmed by 6 bases and the J gene end by 5 bases; junction bases not matched to a gene: 1. The TCR originated in a woman aged 50 to 65 in good health and CMV-seronegative. This chain joins TRBV27 and TRBJ2-3, with 11 bases identical to TRBD2. Source material: PBMCs. The CDR3 here is CASRLAGVDTQYF. In nucleotides, the CDR3 is TGTGCCAGCAGACTAGCGGGGGTAGATACGCAGTATTTT.